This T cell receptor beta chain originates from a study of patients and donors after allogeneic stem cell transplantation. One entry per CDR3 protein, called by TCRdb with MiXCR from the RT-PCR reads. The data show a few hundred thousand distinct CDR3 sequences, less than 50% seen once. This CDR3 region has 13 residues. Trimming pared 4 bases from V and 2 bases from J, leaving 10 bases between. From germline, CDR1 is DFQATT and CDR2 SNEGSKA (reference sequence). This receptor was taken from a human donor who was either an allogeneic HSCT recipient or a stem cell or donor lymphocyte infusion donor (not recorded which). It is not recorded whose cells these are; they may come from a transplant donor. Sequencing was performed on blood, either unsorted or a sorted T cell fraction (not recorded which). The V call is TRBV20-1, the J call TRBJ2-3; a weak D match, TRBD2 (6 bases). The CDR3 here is CSATGLVTDTQYF. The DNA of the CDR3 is TGCAGTGCTACGGGACTTGTCACAGATACGCAGTATTTT.